This record covers a single T cell receptor (beta chain). This record comes from a study of blood T cell repertoires in COVID-19. The CDR3 loop spans 15 amino acids. Germline V CDR1 and CDR2: SGHTA, FQGNSA. V dropped 5 bases and J dropped 1 base, with 11 bases sitting between them. Produced via immunoSEQ multiplex PCR; TCRdb's table is partial and in-frame only. The sample gives under 250,000 clones, approximately 89% of which show up once; roughly 6.8% is in the top ten. This chain links TRBV7-2 with TRBJ2-2; possible D gene TRBD2, 5 bases. Sequencing was carried out using peripheral blood. This TCR was recovered from a woman in her thirties with COVID-19, enrolled during active disease. Here the CDR3 DNA reads TGTGCCAGCAGCCTAAACGGGGAGAACACCGGGGAGCTGTTTTTT. Its protein product is CASSLNGENTGELFF.